Listed here are 19 T cell receptor beta chains from one sample, sequenced in a study of T cell repertoires in cytomegalovirus infection. MiXCR, applied by TCRdb to the reads, yields one record per CDR3 protein. In the table there are tens of thousands of distinct CDR3 sequences, roughly half of which are singletons. What these receptors recognize is not known. The material was CD8+ T cells from cultured PBMCs, obtained from culture after CMV antigen stimulation. The origin of the receptors is a human donor in good health (CMV status not recorded). Some clones in this sample may be carry-over from other donors' samples.

The gene calls are TRBV7-6 and TRBJ2-7, with TRBD2 as a possible D gene (5 bases). Trimming shortened V by 8 bases and J by 0 bases, and 14 bases separated the two germline ends. The germline V gene encodes CDR1 SGHVS and CDR2 FNYEAQ. The CDR3 spans 14 residues. The DNA for the CDR3 is TGTGCCAGCTCCCCCCCCGAGGGCTCCTACGAGCAGTACTTC. It specifies CASSPPEGSYEQYF.

The chain carries TRBV5-6 and TRBJ2-7; D remains ambiguous. The CDR3 has 13 residues. Germline V gene sequence: CDR1 SGHDT, CDR2 YYEEEE. Trimming shortened V by 3 bases and J by 0 bases, and 7 bases separated the two germline ends. The CDR3, as DNA: TGTGCCAGCAGCTCAGTCCTCTCCTACGAGCAGTACTTC. It is translated as CASSSVLSYEQYF.

The chain recombines TRBV12-3 or TRBV12-4 with TRBJ2-1, with D possibly being TRBD1 or TRBD2 (5 bases each). V lost 3 bases and J lost 5, with 14 bases in between. CDR3 size: 15 residues. This CDR3 is CASSFRGPLHNEQFF. The CDR3 nucleotides are TGTGCCAGCAGTTTTCGGGGACCCCTTCACAATGAGCAGTTCTTC.

This chain uses TRBV7-9 with TRBJ1-3; D may be TRBD1 (6 bases). The CDR3 contains 16 residues. Germline V gene sequence: CDR1 SEHNR, CDR2 FQNEAQ (reference sequence). Trimming removed 3 bases at V and 1 base at J, with 13 bases between. The CDR3 nucleotides read TGTGCCAGCAGCTTCGGGGGGCGGCTATCTGGAAACACCATATATTTT. This sequence encodes CASSFGGRLSGNTIYF.

As DNA, the CDR3 is TGTGCCACCAGCAGACTGCCCATGGGGCGGGAGAGCACAGATACGCAGTATTTT. Protein sequence: CATSRLPMGRESTDTQYF. This sequence joins TRBV15 and TRBJ2-3, with 7 bases lining up with TRBD2. Trimming removed 2 bases from V and 0 bases from J; junction bases left unmatched: 11. The CDR3 is 18 amino acids. In germline, CDR1 is LNHNV, CDR2 YYDKDF (reference sequence). The full variable domain, its missing parts supplied by reference TRBV15 and TRBJ2-3, is DAMVIQNPRYQVTQFGKPVTLSCSQTLNHNVMYWYQQKSSQAPKLLFHYYDKDFNNEADTPDNFQSRRPNTSFCFLDIRSPGLGDTAMYLCATSRLPMGRESTDTQYFGPGTRLTVL.

This clonotype was seen a few times. In DNA form, the CDR3 reads TGTGCCAGCAGCTTAGATGCATCCCCGAACACTGAAGCTTTCTTT. This translates into CASSLDASPNTEAFF. The chain couples TRBV7-9 to TRBJ1-1, with unresolved D. This CDR3 spans 15 amino acids. Trimming cost V 1 base and J 1 base, with 10 bases left between them. Germline lookup yields CDR1 SEHNR and CDR2 FQNEAQ (reference sequence). Variable domain in full (rest from reference TRBV7-9 and TRBJ1-1): DTGVSQNPRHKITKRGQNVTFRCDPISEHNRLYWYRQTLGQGPEFLTYFQNEAQLEKSRLLSDRFSAERPKGSFSTLEIQRTEQGDSAMYLCASSLDASPNTEAFFGQGTRLTVV.

This clonotype was observed a handful of times. The gene calls are TRBV6-6 and TRBJ1-2; maybe TRBD1 (6 bases). The germline V and J ends were trimmed by 6 bases and 0 bases, with 14 bases remaining between them. The CDR3 loop spans 15 amino acids. In germline, CDR1 is MNHNY, CDR2 SVGAGI (reference sequence). The CDR3 here is CASSQYRVANYGYTF. The CDR3 DNA sequence: TGTGCCAGCAGCCAGTACAGGGTAGCTAACTATGGCTACACCTTC.

The V gene is TRBV4-1, the J gene TRBJ1-1; maybe TRBD1 (6 bases). The CDR3 has 14 residues. CDR1 and CDR2 (germline): MGHRA, YSYEKL. Trimming removed 1 base from V and 0 bases from J, with 6 bases in between. The chain's CDR3 is CASSQGTVNTEAFF. DNA of the CDR3: TGCGCCAGCAGCCAAGGGACAGTGAACACTGAAGCTTTCTTT.

The chain links TRBV6-2 or TRBV6-3 to TRBJ1-5, with D unresolved. CDR3 length equals 16 residues. Germline lookup yields CDR1 MNHEY and CDR2 SVGEGT. V lost 5 bases and J lost 0, with 14 bases in between. CDR3 sequence: CASSPGPSYSNQPQHF. In nucleotides, the CDR3 is TGTGCCAGCAGTCCTGGACCGTCATATAGCAATCAGCCCCAGCATTTT.

This clonotype showed up just a few times. The chain employs TRBV7-9 and TRBJ1-1; D ambiguous. Trimming removed 4 bases from V and 1 base from J, with 10 bases in between. This CDR3 has 14 amino acids. Per the germline V gene, CDR1 is SEHNR and CDR2 is FQNEAQ (reference sequence). The CDR3 DNA reads as TGTGCCAGCAGCTCTAAGGGAGGGAACACTGAAGCTTTCTTT. This codes for CASSSKGGNTEAFF.

The V gene is TRBV7-8, the J gene TRBJ2-7; the D is unclear. Germline CDR1 is SGHVS and CDR2 is FQNEAQ. This CDR3 spans 14 amino acids. V lost 1 base and J lost 3, with 10 bases in between. This CDR3 is CASSLEVTRYEQYF. The CDR3 nucleotides read TGTGCCAGCAGCTTAGAAGTGACTCGCTACGAGCAGTACTTC.

This clonotype has more than one count but fewer than ten. This chain joins TRBV7-6 and TRBJ2-2; D may match TRBD1 or TRBD2 (5 bases each). The length of the CDR3 is 11 residues. V lost 11 bases, J lost 5 bases, and 9 bases lay in between. Germline-derived CDR1 and CDR2 are SGHVS and FNYEAQ. CDR3 region: CASWGTGELFF. CDR3 DNA: TGTGCCTCATGGGGGACCGGGGAGCTGTTTTTT.

The chain recombines TRBV14 with TRBJ2-1; possibly TRBD1 or TRBD2 for D (7 bases each). Trimming cost V 0 bases and J 8 bases, with 26 bases left between them. The CDR3 is made up of 19 amino acids. Germline V lookup: CDR1 SGHDN, CDR2 FVKESK. CDR3 sequence: CASSQDLSTQGGFGDEQFF. The DNA of the CDR3 is TGTGCCAGCAGCCAAGATCTTTCAACTCAGGGGGGGTTCGGGGATGAGCAGTTCTTC.

The table lists this clonotype with a few counts. The chain is built from TRBV11-2 and TRBJ2-1; 8 bases line up with TRBD1. The CDR3 runs 16 residues. The V gene's germline CDR1 is SGHAT and CDR2 FQNNGV. The ends lost 5 bases at V and 5 bases at J; junction bases unmatched: 11. DNA of the CDR3: TGTGCCAGCAGCCCCATACCCGACAGGGGAAACAATGAGCAGTTCTTC. Translating gives CASSPIPDRGNNEQFF. Drawing the rest from reference TRBV11-2 and TRBJ2-1, the complete variable domain is EAGVAQSPRYKIIEKRQSVAFWCNPISGHATLYWYQQILGQGPKLLIQFQNNGVVDDSQLPKDRFSAERLKGVDSTLKIQPAKLEDSAVYLCASSPIPDRGNNEQFFGPGTRLTVL.

J is TRBJ2-1 and V is TRBV7-6, with 11 bases aligning to TRBD2. Germline assignment: CDR1 SGHVS and CDR2 FNYEAQ. The CDR3 has 16 residues. V was clipped by 1 base and J by 9 bases; unmatched bases: 8. CDR3 residues: CASSLEASGGRSEQFF. The CDR3 nucleotides read TGTGCCAGCAGCTTAGAGGCTAGCGGGGGGCGGAGTGAGCAGTTCTTC.

Turning to this clonotype: The junction shows a germline mismatch at one end, possibly a read error. The V call is TRBV27, the J call TRBJ2-2; 7 bases align to TRBD1. Germline assignment: CDR1 MNHEY and CDR2 SMNVEV (reference sequence). The CDR3 is 14 residues long. The CDR3 DNA sequence: TGTGCCACCAAGGAGACAGGGAACCCCGGGGAGCTGTTTTTT. This gives the protein CATKETGNPGELFF.

This clonotype has only a few counts. The rearrangement links TRBV7-9 to TRBJ1-1; no clear D gene. The V end was cut by 5 bases, the J end by 2 bases, with 18 bases between. The CDR3 spans 16 residues. Germline V gene lookup returns CDR1 SEHNR and CDR2 FQNEAQ (reference sequence). This CDR3 is CASSPTRGSRNTEAFF. The CDR3 region has the DNA TGTGCCAGCAGCCCTACCCGGGGTTCTCGAAACACTGAAGCTTTCTTT.

For this clonotype: The junction shows a germline mismatch at one end, possibly a read error. J is TRBJ2-7 and V is TRBV28; TRBD2 might be the D (5 bases). The CDR3 is 14 amino acids. Germline V gives CDR1 MDHEN, CDR2 SYDVKM. CDR3 residues: CPSPPTQLDHEQYF. In DNA form, the CDR3 reads TGTCCCAGCCCTCCCACCCAACTAGACCACGAGCAGTACTTC.

This clonotype was counted at least ten times. The chain combines TRBV10-3 with TRBJ2-7, with TRBD1 matching 9 bases. The V and J ends lost 4 bases and 2 bases, in that order; junction bases with no gene match: 0. The CDR3 extends over 13 amino acids. The germline V gene encodes CDR1 ENHRY and CDR2 SYGVKD. The CDR3 DNA is TGTGCCATCAGTGGACAGGGGGCCTACGAGCAGTACTTC. It encodes CAISGQGAYEQYF.